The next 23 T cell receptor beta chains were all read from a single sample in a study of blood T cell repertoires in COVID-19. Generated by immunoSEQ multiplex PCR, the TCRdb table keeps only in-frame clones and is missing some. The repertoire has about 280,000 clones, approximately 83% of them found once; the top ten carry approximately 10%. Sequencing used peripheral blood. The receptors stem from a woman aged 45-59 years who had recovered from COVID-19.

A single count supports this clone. CDR3 sequence (DNA): TGTGCCAGCAGGGGGGGGCAGGCTGTCTATGGCTACACCTTC. Its protein is CASRGGQAVYGYTF. The chain employs TRBV28 and TRBJ1-2; D possibly corresponds to TRBD1 (6 bases). The CDR3 covers 14 residues. CDR1 and CDR2 from the germline V gene are MDHEN and SYDVKM. Deletions cut 6 bases from V and 4 bases from J, with 15 bases between.

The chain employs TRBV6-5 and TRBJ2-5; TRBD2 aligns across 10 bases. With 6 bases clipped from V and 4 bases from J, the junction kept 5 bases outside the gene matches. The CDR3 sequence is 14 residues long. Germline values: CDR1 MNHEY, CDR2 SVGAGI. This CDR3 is CASRASGGAETQYF. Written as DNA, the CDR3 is TGTGCCAGCAGAGCTAGCGGGGGCGCAGAGACCCAGTACTTC.

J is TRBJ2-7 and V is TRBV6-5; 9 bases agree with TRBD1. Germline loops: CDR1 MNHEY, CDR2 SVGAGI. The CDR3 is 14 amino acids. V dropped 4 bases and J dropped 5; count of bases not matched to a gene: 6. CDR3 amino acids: CASSSGTGINEQYF. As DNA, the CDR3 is TGTGCCAGCAGTTCCGGGACAGGGATAAACGAGCAGTACTTC.

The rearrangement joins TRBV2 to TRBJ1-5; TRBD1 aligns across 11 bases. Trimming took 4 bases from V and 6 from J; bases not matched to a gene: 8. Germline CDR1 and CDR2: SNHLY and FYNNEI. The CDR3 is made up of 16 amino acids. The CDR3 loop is CASSGMGQGGGQPQHF. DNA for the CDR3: TGTGCCAGCAGTGGGATGGGACAGGGGGGCGGTCAGCCCCAGCATTTT.

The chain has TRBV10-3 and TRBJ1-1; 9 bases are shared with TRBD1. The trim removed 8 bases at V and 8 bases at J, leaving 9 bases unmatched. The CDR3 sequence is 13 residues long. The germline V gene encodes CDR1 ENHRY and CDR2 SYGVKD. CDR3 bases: TGTGCCATCGCGACCGGGACAGGGACCGAAGCTTTCTTT. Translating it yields CAIATGTGTEAFF.

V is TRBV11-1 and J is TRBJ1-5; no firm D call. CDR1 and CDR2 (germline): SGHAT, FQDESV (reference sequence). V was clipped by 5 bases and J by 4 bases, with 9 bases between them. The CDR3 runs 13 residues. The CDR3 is CASSPGLNQPQHF. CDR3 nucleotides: TGTGCCAGCAGCCCTGGACTGAATCAGCCCCAGCATTTT.

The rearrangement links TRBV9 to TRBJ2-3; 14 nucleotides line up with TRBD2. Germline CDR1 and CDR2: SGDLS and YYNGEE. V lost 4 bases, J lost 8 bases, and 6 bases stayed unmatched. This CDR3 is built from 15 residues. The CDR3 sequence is CASSFGLAGGPTQYF. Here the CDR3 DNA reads TGTGCCAGCAGCTTTGGACTAGCGGGGGGCCCTACGCAGTATTTT.

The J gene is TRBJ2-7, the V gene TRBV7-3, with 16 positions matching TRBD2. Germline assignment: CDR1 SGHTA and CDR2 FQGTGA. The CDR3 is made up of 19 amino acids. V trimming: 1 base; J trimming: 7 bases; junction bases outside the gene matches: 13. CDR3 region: CASSLSGGLAGGYDAEQYF. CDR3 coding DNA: TGTGCCAGCAGCTTAAGTGGGGGACTAGCGGGAGGGTACGATGCGGAGCAGTACTTC.

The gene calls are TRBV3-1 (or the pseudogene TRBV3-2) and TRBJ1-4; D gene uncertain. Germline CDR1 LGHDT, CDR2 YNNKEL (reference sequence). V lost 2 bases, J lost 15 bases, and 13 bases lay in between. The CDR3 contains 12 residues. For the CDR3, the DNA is TGTGCCAGCAGCCAACCCGACTCCCCCGTGTTTTTT. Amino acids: CASSQPDSPVFF.

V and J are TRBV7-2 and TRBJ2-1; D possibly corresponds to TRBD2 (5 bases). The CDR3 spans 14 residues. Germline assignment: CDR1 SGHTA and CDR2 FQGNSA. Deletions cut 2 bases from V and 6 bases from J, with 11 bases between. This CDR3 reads CASSLTRSANEQFF. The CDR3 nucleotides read TGTGCCAGCAGCTTAACTAGGTCTGCCAATGAGCAGTTCTTC.

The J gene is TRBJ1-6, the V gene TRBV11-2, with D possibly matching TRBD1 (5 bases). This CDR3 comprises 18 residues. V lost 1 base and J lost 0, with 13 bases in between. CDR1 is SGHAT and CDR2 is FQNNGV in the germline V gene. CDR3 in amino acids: CASSLGGVLSSYNSPLHF. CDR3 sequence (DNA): TGTGCCAGCAGCTTAGGGGGGGTTTTGAGCTCCTATAATTCACCCCTCCACTTT.

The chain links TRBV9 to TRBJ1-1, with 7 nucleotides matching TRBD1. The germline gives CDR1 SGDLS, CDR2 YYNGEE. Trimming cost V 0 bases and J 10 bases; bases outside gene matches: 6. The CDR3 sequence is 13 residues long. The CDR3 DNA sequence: TGTGCCAGCAGCGTAGAACAGGGGATTGGAGCTTTCTTT. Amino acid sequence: CASSVEQGIGAFF. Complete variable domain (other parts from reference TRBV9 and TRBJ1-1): DSGVTQTPKHLITATGQRVTLRCSPRSGDLSVYWYQQSLDQGLQFLIQYYNGEERAKGNILERFSAQQFPDLHSELNLSSLELGDSALYFCASSVEQGIGAFFGQGTRLTVV.

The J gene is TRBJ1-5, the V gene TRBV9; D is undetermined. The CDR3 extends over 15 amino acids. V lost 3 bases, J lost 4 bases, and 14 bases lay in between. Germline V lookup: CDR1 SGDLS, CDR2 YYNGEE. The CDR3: CASSADMSVNQPQHF. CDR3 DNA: TGTGCCAGCAGCGCCGATATGAGTGTAAATCAGCCCCAGCATTTT. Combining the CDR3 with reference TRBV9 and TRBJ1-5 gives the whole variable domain DSGVTQTPKHLITATGQRVTLRCSPRSGDLSVYWYQQSLDQGLQFLIQYYNGEERAKGNILERFSAQQFPDLHSELNLSSLELGDSALYFCASSADMSVNQPQHFGDGTRLSIL.

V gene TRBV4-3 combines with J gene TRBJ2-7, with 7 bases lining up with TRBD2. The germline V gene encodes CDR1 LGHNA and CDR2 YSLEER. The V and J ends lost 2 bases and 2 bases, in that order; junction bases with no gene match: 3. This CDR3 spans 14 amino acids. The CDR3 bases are TGCGCCAGCAGCCAATCGGCGGGGGCCTACGAGCAGTACTTC. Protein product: CASSQSAGAYEQYF.

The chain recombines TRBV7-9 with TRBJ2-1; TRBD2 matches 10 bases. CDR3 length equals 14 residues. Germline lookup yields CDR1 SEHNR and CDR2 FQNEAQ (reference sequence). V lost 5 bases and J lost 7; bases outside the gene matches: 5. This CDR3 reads CASSEAGGPNEQFF. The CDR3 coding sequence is TGTGCCAGCAGCGAAGCGGGAGGGCCGAATGAGCAGTTCTTC.

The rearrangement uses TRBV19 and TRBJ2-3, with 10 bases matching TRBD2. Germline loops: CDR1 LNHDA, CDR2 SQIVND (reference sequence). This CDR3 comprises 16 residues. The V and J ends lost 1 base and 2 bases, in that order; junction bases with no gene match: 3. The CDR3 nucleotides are TGTGCCAGTAGTATAGCACTAGCGGGATTCACAGATACGCAGTATTTT. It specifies CASSIALAGFTDTQYF.

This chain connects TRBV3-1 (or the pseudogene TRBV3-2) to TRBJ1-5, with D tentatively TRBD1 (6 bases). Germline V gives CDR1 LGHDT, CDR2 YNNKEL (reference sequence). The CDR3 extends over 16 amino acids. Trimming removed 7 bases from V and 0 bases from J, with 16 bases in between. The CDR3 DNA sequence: TGTGCCAGCACCAGGACAGAAACTCATAGCAATCAGCCCCAGCATTTT. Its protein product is CASTRTETHSNQPQHF.

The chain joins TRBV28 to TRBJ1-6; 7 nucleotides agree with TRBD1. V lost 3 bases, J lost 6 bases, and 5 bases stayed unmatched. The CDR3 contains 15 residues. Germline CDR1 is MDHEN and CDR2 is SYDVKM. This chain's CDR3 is CASSFPGQLNSPLHF. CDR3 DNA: TGTGCCAGCAGTTTCCCGGGACAGCTTAATTCACCCCTCCACTTT.

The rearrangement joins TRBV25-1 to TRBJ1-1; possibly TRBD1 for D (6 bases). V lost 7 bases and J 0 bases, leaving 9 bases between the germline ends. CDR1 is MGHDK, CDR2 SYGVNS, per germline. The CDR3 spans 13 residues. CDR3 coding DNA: TGTGCCAGCAAGGACAGTTTGAACACTGAAGCTTTCTTT. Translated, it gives CASKDSLNTEAFF.

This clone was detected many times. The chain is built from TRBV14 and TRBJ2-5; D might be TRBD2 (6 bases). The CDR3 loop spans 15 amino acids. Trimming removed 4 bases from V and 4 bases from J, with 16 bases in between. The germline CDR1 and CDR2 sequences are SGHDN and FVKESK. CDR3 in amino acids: CASSPRWGERETQYF. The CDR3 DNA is TGTGCCAGCAGCCCTCGTTGGGGGGAAAGAGAGACCCAGTACTTC.

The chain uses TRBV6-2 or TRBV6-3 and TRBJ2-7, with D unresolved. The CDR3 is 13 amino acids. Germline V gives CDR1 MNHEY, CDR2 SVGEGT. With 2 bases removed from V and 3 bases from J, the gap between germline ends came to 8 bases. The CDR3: CASSYPNLYEQYF. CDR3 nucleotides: TGTGCCAGCAGTTACCCTAACCTCTACGAGCAGTACTTC.

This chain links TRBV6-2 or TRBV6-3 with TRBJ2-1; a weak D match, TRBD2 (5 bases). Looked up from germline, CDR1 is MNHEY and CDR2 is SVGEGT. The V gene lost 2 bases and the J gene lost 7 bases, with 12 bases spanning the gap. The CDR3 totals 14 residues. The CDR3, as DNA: TGTGCCAGCAGTTACACTAATCCGGGGAATGAGCAGTTCTTC. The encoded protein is CASSYTNPGNEQFF.

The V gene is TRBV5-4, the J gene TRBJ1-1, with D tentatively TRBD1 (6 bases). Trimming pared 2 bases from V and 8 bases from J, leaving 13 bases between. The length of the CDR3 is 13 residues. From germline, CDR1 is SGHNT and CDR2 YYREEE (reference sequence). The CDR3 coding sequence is TGTGCCAGCAGCTTAGGACAGACGCACGAAGCTTTCTTT. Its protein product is CASSLGQTHEAFF.